This is a list of T cell receptor beta chains from one sample in a study of shared clonotypes between healthy human individuals. The data were produced by immunoSEQ multiplex PCR, yet TCRdb's version contains in-frame clones alone and is incomplete. The sample includes hundreds of thousands of clones, 85% to 95% of them seen just once. The specimen was naive CD8+ T cells sorted from blood. These receptors all stem from a man aged 25-45 years in good health. Both conserved end residues are part of each CDR3.

>TRBJ2-7|TRBV4-3
CASSQVGGSSYEQYF
>TRBJ2-1|TRBV7-7
CASSPGSASRYNEQFF
>TRBJ2-2|TRBV4-3
CASSQKDRAENTGELFF
>TRBJ2-6|TRBV29-1
CSVDPGNGANVLTF
>TRBJ2-7|TRBV10-2
CASNFGPYEQYF
>TRBJ2-7|TRBV23-1
CASSRTTASRAYEQYF
>TRBJ2-2|TRBV9
CASSAGANTGELFF
>TRBJ2-5|TRBV7-9
CASSLAAKETQYF
>TRBJ2-7|TRBV2
CASSEGGTGAYEQYF
>TRBJ2-7|TRBV2
CASSGTGGGNKGGLYEQYF